These 22 T cell receptor beta chains originate from one sample sequenced in a study of blood T cell repertoires in COVID-19 (dated by TCRdb to the early 2020s). Preparation of the library involved the immunoSEQ multiplex PCR assay. TCRdb provides this immuneACCESS table in a form limited to in-frame rearrangements. Some clones are lacking; in checked studies, under half of them reflect an unresolved V gene, and why the rest are absent is not known. In all, the sample holds about 250,000 clones, and roughly 88% of those were seen once. Roughly 1.4% of the sample is in the top ten clones. The sequenced sample consisted of peripheral blood. These receptor sequences come from a man older than 75 with acute or convalescent COVID-19.

The J gene is TRBJ1-4, the V gene TRBV18, with D tentatively TRBD1 (5 bases). CDR1 is KGHSH, CDR2 LQKENI, per germline. With 2 bases removed from V and 5 bases from J, the gap between germline ends came to 6 bases. The CDR3 is 13 residues long. Written as DNA, the CDR3 is TGTGCCAGCTCACCAAAGGGGAATGAAAAACTGTTTTTT. Translating it yields CASSPKGNEKLFF.

The chain recombines TRBV4-3 with TRBJ2-7; perhaps TRBD2 as D (7 bases). This CDR3 spans 14 amino acids. Trimming took 0 bases from V and 2 from J, leaving 8 bases between them. In germline, CDR1 is LGHNA, CDR2 YSLEER. DNA of the CDR3: TGCGCCAGCAGCCAAGAAGGGGGGGCCTACGAGCAGTACTTC. Residues: CASSQEGGAYEQYF.

The rearrangement uses TRBV7-9 and TRBJ2-1; no definite D call. CDR3 length: 12 amino acids. Trimming took off 2 bases at V and 15 bases at J, with 14 bases between the two ends. Germline-derived CDR1 and CDR2 are SEHNR and FQNEAQ (reference sequence). In DNA form, the CDR3 reads TGTGCCAGCAGCTTAACCGGGTCCATGCCGTTCTTC. Translated, it gives CASSLTGSMPFF.

The chain is built from TRBV2 and TRBJ2-1, with 8 bases that match TRBD2. Trimming at V came to 5 bases and at J to 4 bases, leaving 7 bases not matched to a gene. Germline assignment: CDR1 SNHLY and CDR2 FYNNEI. This CDR3 is 15 amino acids long. This CDR3 reads CASSSLAGAYNEQFF. The CDR3, as DNA: TGTGCCAGCAGTTCCCTAGCGGGTGCTTACAATGAGCAGTTCTTC.

This clone was recorded once. The chain uses TRBV3-1 (or the pseudogene TRBV3-2) and TRBJ2-1, with 8 bases fitting TRBD2. Per the germline V gene, CDR1 is LGHDT and CDR2 is YNNKEL (reference sequence). The J segment lost 5 bases and the V segment lost 3 bases, leaving 9 bases of the junction unmatched. This CDR3 comprises 16 residues. CDR3 sequence: CASSQRAGGNDNEQFF. DNA of the CDR3: TGTGCCAGCAGCCAGCGGGCGGGGGGAAATGACAATGAGCAGTTCTTC.

The rearrangement joins TRBV19 to TRBJ2-5, with 11 bases aligning to TRBD2. CDR3 size: 17 residues. CDR1 is LNHDA, CDR2 SQIVND, per germline (reference sequence). V gave up 4 bases and J gave up 0 bases; unmatched junction bases: 7. The CDR3 region is CASSRTSGGNYQETQYF. The DNA for the CDR3 is TGTGCCAGTAGTAGAACTAGCGGGGGAAACTACCAAGAGACCCAGTACTTC.

As regards this clone: Compared with germline, one end of the junction differs, possibly owing to a read error. The chain carries TRBV7-3 and TRBJ2-1; 8 positions agree with TRBD2. Germline V gives CDR1 SGHTA, CDR2 FQGTGA. The CDR3 runs 15 residues. The DNA of the CDR3 is TGTGCCAGCACCTTAAGCGGGGGCTCCTACAATGAGCAGTTCTTC. Translated, it gives CASTLSGGSYNEQFF.

As DNA, the CDR3 is TGTGCCAGCTCACCGGCTGGGAGGAACACTGAAGCTTTCTTT. Translating gives CASSPAGRNTEAFF. This rearrangement joins TRBV18 to TRBJ1-1, with unresolved D. CDR1 and CDR2 from the germline V gene are KGHSH and LQKENI. Trimming shortened V by 3 bases and J by 1 base, and 9 bases separated the two germline ends. The CDR3 totals 14 residues.

This sequence joins TRBV28 and TRBJ2-2, with 8 positions matching TRBD1. CDR1 and CDR2 from the germline V gene are MDHEN and SYDVKM. This CDR3 region has 17 residues. The V segment lost 3 bases and the J segment 2 bases; nucleotides outside the gene matches: 8. Here the CDR3 reads CASSFLDDRGNTGELFF. The CDR3 bases are TGTGCCAGCAGTTTTCTGGACGACAGGGGAAACACCGGGGAGCTGTTTTTT.

The chain uses TRBV3-1 (or the pseudogene TRBV3-2) and TRBJ2-5, with no clear D. Germline-derived CDR1 and CDR2 are LGHDT and YNNKEL (reference sequence). The CDR3 length is 15 residues. V lost 0 bases to trimming and J lost 4 bases, with 12 bases between them. The CDR3 loop reads CASSQDQPGRETQYF. The DNA of the CDR3 is TGTGCCAGCAGCCAAGATCAGCCGGGTCGAGAGACCCAGTACTTC.

V gene TRBV5-1 combines with J gene TRBJ2-5, with D maybe TRBD2 (5 bases). Germline CDR1 reads SGHRS; CDR2 reads YFSETQ. Trimming removed 4 bases from V and 4 bases from J, with 17 bases in between. This CDR3 contains 15 residues. The CDR3 DNA follows: TGCGCCAGCAGCCACCGGGAACCAAGAGTAGAGACCCAGTACTTC. Encoded protein: CASSHREPRVETQYF.

CDR3 sequence (DNA): TGTGCCACCAGCAAAACGGGGGGCCAGAACACTGAAGCTTTCTTT. Encoded protein: CATSKTGGQNTEAFF. This chain joins TRBV15 and TRBJ1-1, with D possibly being TRBD1 (6 bases). CDR3 length: 15 amino acids. The V gene's germline CDR1 is LNHNV and CDR2 YYDKDF (reference sequence). V shed 4 bases and J shed 1 base, with 13 bases lying between them. Together with reference TRBV15 and TRBJ1-1, the CDR3 gives the full variable domain: DAMVIQNPRYQVTQFGKPVTLSCSQTLNHNVMYWYQQKSSQAPKLLFHYYDKDFNNEADTPDNFQSRRPNTSFCFLDIRSPGLGDTAMYLCATSKTGGQNTEAFFGQGTRLTVV.

The chain couples TRBV5-1 to TRBJ2-5, with D perhaps TRBD1 (5 bases). Trimming removed 0 bases at V and 1 base at J, with 13 bases between. In germline, CDR1 is SGHRS, CDR2 YFSETQ. The CDR3 covers 16 residues. This CDR3 reads CASSLAQGSSQETQYF. In DNA, the CDR3 is TGCGCCAGCAGCTTGGCCCAGGGAAGTTCCCAAGAGACCCAGTACTTC.

This clone appeared a single time. The chain has TRBV21-1 and TRBJ2-7; the tabulated D call, TRBD1, remains unverified against the DNA. TRBV21-1 is noted as a pseudogene. The CDR3 has 15 amino acids. CDR3 region: CASSINGQRRGEQYF. As DNA, the CDR3 is TGTGCCAGCAGCATAAACGGACAGAGGCGAGGCGAGCAGTACTTC.

This clone was observed a single time. The chain has TRBV28 and TRBJ2-7; weak D call: TRBD2 (5 bases). V was cut by 0 bases and J by 3 bases, with 9 bases left in between. This CDR3 comprises 14 residues. Germline V gene sequence: CDR1 MDHEN, CDR2 SYDVKM. The CDR3 protein is CASSLWGSVYEQYF. The DNA of the CDR3 is TGTGCCAGCAGTTTATGGGGTAGCGTCTACGAGCAGTACTTC. The whole variable domain, remainder taken from reference TRBV28 and TRBJ2-7, is DVKVTQSSRYLVKRTGEKVFLECVQDMDHENMFWYRQDPGLGLRLIYFSYDVKMKEKGDIPEGYSVSREKKERFSLILESASTNQTSMYLCASSLWGSVYEQYFGPGTRLTVT.

V gene TRBV5-1 combines with J gene TRBJ1-2, with D perhaps matching TRBD1 (6 bases). The CDR3 has 13 residues. V lost 1 base and J 8 bases, leaving 12 bases between the germline ends. The germline CDR1 and CDR2 sequences are SGHRS and YFSETQ. The CDR3 region is CASSLNRAGGYTF. CDR3 in DNA: TGCGCCAGCAGCTTGAACAGGGCCGGAGGCTACACCTTC.

The chain is built from TRBV9 and TRBJ1-4; 10 bases fit TRBD1. There are 16 residues in the CDR3. The V gene end was trimmed by 4 bases and the J gene end by 8 bases; junction bases not matched to a gene: 11. In germline, CDR1 is SGDLS, CDR2 YYNGEE. The DNA for the CDR3 is TGTGCCAGCAGCCCCCCGGGACAGGGGCGAAGGGAAAAACTGTTTTTT. Its protein is CASSPPGQGRREKLFF.

The V gene is TRBV7-2, the J gene TRBJ1-6; TRBD1 matches at 8 bases. Germline V gene sequence: CDR1 SGHTA, CDR2 FQGNSA. The CDR3 covers 17 residues. Trimming cost V 5 bases and J 6 bases; bases outside gene matches: 12. CDR3 coding DNA: TGTGCCAGCAGCCCCCGACAGGGGAGATGGTCTAATTCACCCCTCCACTTT. Protein: CASSPRQGRWSNSPLHF.

Turning to this clone: Other DNA variants within this sample encode the same CDR3. The V and J genes are TRBV7-3 and TRBJ2-3; TRBD2 agrees at 9 bases. Germline V gives CDR1 SGHTA, CDR2 FQGTGA. Losses at the gene ends were 5 bases for V and 3 bases for J; bases not matched to a gene: 6. This CDR3 has 15 residues. The CDR3 bases are TGTGCCAGCAGCCACCGCGGGAGGGGTACAGATACGCAGTATTTT. Protein: CASSHRGRGTDTQYF.

The chain combines TRBV7-9 with TRBJ2-3; D ambiguous. V dropped 2 bases and J dropped 0 bases, with 12 bases sitting between them. The CDR3 loop spans 16 amino acids. CDR1 SEHNR and CDR2 FQNEAQ come from the germline V gene (reference sequence). Here the CDR3 reads CASSLRSASSTDTQYF. The CDR3 DNA is TGTGCCAGCAGCTTACGGAGCGCCTCTAGCACAGATACGCAGTATTTT.

V and J are TRBV7-3 and TRBJ2-5; a weak D match, TRBD2 (6 bases). Germline V gene sequence: CDR1 SGHTA, CDR2 FQGTGA. CDR3 length: 15 amino acids. V was clipped by 2 bases and J by 4 bases, with 14 bases between them. CDR3 in amino acids: CASSLGGGRIETQYF. The CDR3 bases are TGTGCCAGCAGCTTAGGCGGAGGGCGGATAGAGACCCAGTACTTC.

The chain joins TRBV5-5 to TRBJ2-5, with D possibly TRBD1 on 7 matching bases. CDR1 and CDR2 (germline): SGHKS, YYEKEE (reference sequence). This CDR3 contains 14 residues. V lost 2 bases and J lost 5, with 13 bases in between. CDR3 bases: TGTGCCAGCAGCTTAGGAGGGGGCGGGGAGACCCAGTACTTC. This gives the protein CASSLGGGGETQYF.